The 12 T cell receptor beta chains in this list originate from one sample, sequenced in a study of graft-versus-host responses after intestinal transplantation. Measured with immunoSEQ multiplex PCR; TCRdb has only the in-frame clones, and not every one. The sample carries more than 90,000 clones, over 80% recorded once. These receptors' targets are unknown. Sample: unstimulated CD8+ T cells sorted from spleen or lymph node cells, taken before intestinal transplant. These receptors were taken from a human donor who received an intestinal transplant.

Only one count was recorded for this clone. J is TRBJ2-7 and V is TRBV6-5; 10 nucleotides agree with TRBD1. Germline V gene sequence: CDR1 MNHEY, CDR2 SVGAGI. V was clipped by 6 bases and J by 2 bases; unmatched bases: 7. The CDR3 has 15 amino acids. CDR3 nucleotides: TGTGCCAGCAGCTTAACCGGGACAGGGGCCTACGAGCAGTACTTC. It translates to CASSLTGTGAYEQYF.

The chain joins TRBV9 to TRBJ2-7, with 11 positions matching TRBD1. V dropped 0 bases and J dropped 4; count of bases not matched to a gene: 6. Germline CDR1 SGDLS, CDR2 YYNGEE. The CDR3 has 16 residues. This chain's CDR3 is CASSVAPGQGGYEQYF. The CDR3 nucleotides read TGTGCCAGCAGCGTAGCTCCGGGACAGGGGGGATACGAGCAGTACTTC.

A single count supports this clone. This chain connects TRBV23-1 to TRBJ1-5, with TRBD1 matching 9 bases. TRBV23-1 belongs to the ORF category, with a function that is uncertain. The CDR3 covers 18 residues. V lost 4 bases, J lost 2 bases, and 12 bases stayed unmatched. CDR3 coding DNA: TGCGCCAGCAGTCCCAGACAGGGGGGATTAGGGGGCAATCAGCCCCAGCATTTT. Translation: CASSPRQGGLGGNQPQHF.

V usage is TRBV2 and J usage is TRBJ2-7, with TRBD2 as a possible D gene (6 bases). Germline V gives CDR1 SNHLY, CDR2 FYNNEI. This CDR3 is built from 15 residues. Trimming removed 4 bases from V and 0 bases from J, with 13 bases in between. As DNA, the CDR3 is TGTGCCAGCAGTGGGGAGGAAGATTCCTCCTACGAGCAGTACTTC. Protein: CASSGEEDSSYEQYF.

V gene TRBV25-1 combines with J gene TRBJ1-1; no firm D call. Germline V lookup: CDR1 MGHDK, CDR2 SYGVNS. The length of the CDR3 is 14 residues. Trimming removed 6 bases from V and 0 bases from J, with 11 bases in between. CDR3 region: CASRNTDMNTEAFF. The CDR3, as DNA: TGTGCCAGCAGGAATACTGATATGAACACTGAAGCTTTCTTT.

The CDR3 DNA follows: TGCGCCAGCAGCCAAGATACGGGACAGGGGAACGAGCAGTACTTC. Encoded protein: CASSQDTGQGNEQYF. This chain connects TRBV4-1 to TRBJ2-5; 10 positions agree with TRBD1. The J call is doubtful: the DNA matches TRBJ2-7 better. Germline V lookup: CDR1 MGHRA, CDR2 YSYEKL. The CDR3 is 15 residues long.

This chain joins TRBV29-1 and TRBJ1-1, with D maybe TRBD1 (6 bases). This CDR3 contains 16 residues. CDR1 and CDR2 (germline): SQVTM, ANQGSEA. V lost 0 bases to trimming and J lost 1 base, with 15 bases between them. CDR3 sequence reads: CSVEDYGQGGNTEAFF. CDR3 coding DNA: TGCAGCGTTGAAGATTATGGGCAAGGGGGGAACACTGAAGCTTTCTTT. Full variable domain (missing parts from reference TRBV29-1 and TRBJ1-1): SAVISQKPSRDICQRGTSLTIQCQVDSQVTMMFWYRQQPGQSLTLIATANQGSEATYESGFVIDKFPISRPNLTFSTLTVSNMSPEDSSIYLCSVEDYGQGGNTEAFFGQGTRLTVV.

This chain uses TRBV9 with TRBJ2-7; 8 bases map to TRBD2. The CDR3 sequence is 15 residues long. Germline CDR1 SGDLS, CDR2 YYNGEE. V trimming: 2 bases; J trimming: 2 bases; junction bases outside the gene matches: 6. The CDR3 protein is CASSVGLAETYEQYF. The CDR3 DNA follows: TGTGCCAGCAGCGTCGGACTAGCTGAAACCTACGAGCAGTACTTC. The full variable domain, completed using reference TRBV9 and TRBJ2-7, is DSGVTQTPKHLITATGQRVTLRCSPRSGDLSVYWYQQSLDQGLQFLIQYYNGEERAKGNILERFSAQQFPDLHSELNLSSLELGDSALYFCASSVGLAETYEQYFGPGTRLTVT.

The chain employs TRBV6-1 and TRBJ2-7; maybe TRBD1 (6 bases). This CDR3 is built from 13 residues. Germline CDR1 MNHNS, CDR2 SASEGT. Deletions cut 6 bases from V and 1 base from J, with 10 bases between. CDR3 bases: TGTGCCAGCAGGGCCGGACAGTCCTACGAGCAGTACTTC. It yields the protein CASRAGQSYEQYF.

V and J are TRBV5-6 and TRBJ2-7; 7 bases agree with TRBD2. V lost 3 bases and J lost 4; bases outside the gene matches: 4. Germline lookup yields CDR1 SGHDT and CDR2 YYEEEE. The CDR3 consists of 13 residues. CDR3 in amino acids: CASSWSGGYEQYF. For the CDR3, the DNA is TGTGCCAGCAGCTGGTCCGGGGGGTACGAGCAGTACTTC. The variable domain in full, completed from reference TRBV5-6 and TRBJ2-7, reads DAGVTQSPTHLIKTRGQQVTLRCSPKSGHDTVSWYQQALGQGPQFIFQYYEEEERQRGNFPDRFSGHQFPNYSSELNVNALLLGDSALYLCASSWSGGYEQYFGPGTRLTVT.

The V gene is TRBV30, the J gene TRBJ1-2, with D possibly matching TRBD1 (6 bases). The V gene lost 5 bases and the J gene lost 4 bases, with 14 bases spanning the gap. Germline V gene lookup returns CDR1 GTSNPN and CDR2 SVGIG (reference sequence). The CDR3 has 13 residues. The CDR3 DNA reads as TGTGCCTGGGAGGACGGGACAACCTATGGCTACACCTTC. Translating gives CAWEDGTTYGYTF.

The chain has TRBV6-4 and TRBJ1-5, with D uncertain. Trimming shortened V by 4 bases and J by 3 bases, and 10 bases separated the two germline ends. Germline CDR1 is MRHNA and CDR2 is SNTAGT. This CDR3 has 14 residues. The CDR3: CASSVSTDNQPQHF. CDR3 in DNA: TGTGCCAGCAGTGTATCAACAGACAATCAGCCCCAGCATTTT.